The 23 T cell receptor beta chains below were found in one sample sequenced in a study of blood T cells in healthy people across ages. A second PCR, run for about 7 to 11 cycles, used a sample-barcoded 5' primer plus a J-beta primer mix. TCRdb fed the 5' RACE reads into MiXCR, producing one record per CDR3 protein. The table shows approximately 670,000 distinct CDR3 sequences, with around two fifths occurring only once. Sequencing input: blood. The receptors come from a man aged 80 or over in good health.

This clonotype appeared a few times. The rearrangement joins TRBV6-2 or TRBV6-3 to TRBJ2-1; 9 positions match TRBD1. The CDR3 has 16 amino acids. Germline CDR1 and CDR2: MNHEY and SVGEGT. The J segment lost 5 bases and the V segment lost 10 bases, leaving 15 bases of the junction unmatched. CDR3 coding DNA: TGTGCCACCTCCGAAAGTCGCGGGACAGGGAACAATGAGCAGTTCTTC. As protein: CATSESRGTGNNEQFF.

V gene TRBV27 combines with J gene TRBJ2-1; TRBD1 or TRBD2 may be the D gene (5 bases each). The V and J ends lost 5 bases and 9 bases respectively, with 20 bases between them. Germline CDR1 reads MNHEY; CDR2 reads SMNVEV (reference sequence). This CDR3 contains 15 residues. This CDR3 is CASSTRGTALTEQFF. DNA of the CDR3: TGTGCCAGCAGTACGCGAGGGACGGCCTTAACTGAGCAGTTCTTC.

J is TRBJ2-5 and V is TRBV6-1, with D perhaps TRBD2 (5 bases). The V gene lost 7 bases and the J gene lost 5 bases, with 11 bases spanning the gap. Germline CDR1 is MNHNS and CDR2 is SASEGT. The CDR3 loop spans 12 amino acids. The CDR3 nucleotides read TGTGCCAGCATGAGGGTCACGGAGACCCAGTACTTC. Translating gives CASMRVTETQYF.

The V gene is TRBV4-3, the J gene TRBJ1-2; unclear D gene. Germline CDR1 LGHNA, CDR2 YSLEER. The CDR3 spans 15 residues. Trimming shortened V by 6 bases and J by 3 bases, and 17 bases separated the two germline ends. The CDR3 loop is CASSSGRSQDYGYTF. The CDR3 nucleotides are TGCGCCAGCAGTTCCGGCAGGTCGCAGGACTATGGCTACACCTTC.

This clonotype was detected ten times or more. The chain carries TRBV29-1 and TRBJ2-4; TRBD2 matches 12 bases. Looked up from germline, CDR1 is SQVTM and CDR2 is ANQGSEA. This CDR3 comprises 14 residues. The V and J ends lost 7 bases and 6 bases, in that order; junction bases with no gene match: 7. CDR3 amino acids: CSGTSGIEGNIQYF. The CDR3 DNA reads TGCAGCGGGACTAGCGGGATAGAGGGAAACATTCAGTACTTC.

As to this clonotype: A much larger clone lies one base from this, so it may be a read error. The CDR3 here is CASSLVGGDNEQYF. CDR3 bases: TGTGCCAGCAGTTTAGTAGGCGGGGACAATGAGCAGTACTTC. V gene TRBV6-2 or TRBV6-3 combines with J gene TRBJ2-1, with D perhaps being TRBD1 or TRBD2 (6 bases each). The DNA matches TRBJ2-7 better at its end, which makes the J call doubtful. The CDR3 length is 14 residues. Germline V gene data show CDR1 as MNHEY and CDR2 as SVGEGT.

The gene calls are TRBV21-1 and TRBJ2-1; TRBD2 is the table's D call and was not checked against the DNA. TRBV21-1 is deemed a pseudogene. The CDR3 totals 19 residues. The CDR3 spells CASSNPLAGGPSSYNEQFF. CDR3 sequence (DNA): TGTGCCAGCAGCAATCCGTTAGCGGGGGGCCCGAGCTCCTACAATGAGCAGTTCTTC.

V usage is TRBV28 and J usage is TRBJ1-2; D is possibly TRBD1 (6 bases). The CDR3 totals 14 residues. Germline CDR1 is MDHEN and CDR2 is SYDVKM. V lost 6 bases, J lost 6 bases, and 17 bases lay in between. CDR3 residues: CASRTLVSGDGYTF. The CDR3 DNA follows: TGTGCCAGCAGAACCCTGGTATCAGGGGATGGCTACACCTTC.

This clonotype appeared many times. The V and J genes are TRBV27 and TRBJ1-2; D is unresolved. The CDR3 runs 12 residues. Germline loops: CDR1 MNHEY, CDR2 SMNVEV (reference sequence). Trimming took 4 bases from V and 7 from J, leaving 10 bases between them. CDR3 in DNA: TGTGCCAGCAGTTCCGCTGCGAGTGGCTACACCTTC. Translation: CASSSAASGYTF.

This clonotype has at least ten counts. The rearrangement uses TRBV7-2 and TRBJ2-3, with 9 bases matching TRBD2. This CDR3 comprises 18 residues. V dropped 4 bases and J dropped 4; count of bases not matched to a gene: 15. CDR1 is SGHTA and CDR2 is FQGNSA in the germline V gene. CDR3 region: CASSSGATAGGRADTQYF. The CDR3 coding sequence is TGTGCCAGCAGCTCCGGGGCGACAGCGGGGGGACGCGCAGATACGCAGTATTTT.

The V gene is TRBV6-2 or TRBV6-3, the J gene TRBJ2-5; perhaps D is TRBD1 or TRBD2 (5 bases each). The CDR3 consists of 15 residues. Germline V gene data show CDR1 as MNHEY and CDR2 as SVGEGT. Trimming removed 8 bases from V and 7 bases from J, with 23 bases in between. This chain's CDR3 is CASSLGAEKIGTQYF. In nucleotides, the CDR3 is TGTGCCAGCTCCCTCGGGGCAGAGAAGATCGGGACCCAGTACTTC.

Worth noting for this clonotype: This may arise from a read error, as a much more abundant clone is one base away. The genes are TRBV12-3 or TRBV12-4 and TRBJ2-5; D ambiguous. The CDR3 consists of 14 residues. In DNA, the CDR3 is TGTGCCGGCAGTTTAATGGGGTCCGTAGAGACCCAGTACTTC. It encodes CAGSLMGSVETQYF.

The genes are TRBV6-1 and TRBJ1-2; tentatively, D is TRBD1 (5 bases). CDR3 size: 13 residues. Trimming removed 3 bases at V and 8 bases at J, with 13 bases between. Germline V gives CDR1 MNHNS, CDR2 SASEGT. The CDR3 nucleotides are TGTGCCAGCAGTGAGCTCCGCCGGGGGGGCTACACCTTC. Translating it yields CASSELRRGGYTF.

This sequence joins TRBV12-3 or TRBV12-4 and TRBJ1-2, with D maybe TRBD1 (6 bases). The CDR3 has 15 amino acids. The ends were cut back, 6 bases at V and 3 bases at J, with 17 bases in the middle. CDR3 in DNA: TGTGCCAGCAGGGCAATCGGGGGCCTTGACTATGGCTACACCTTC. The encoded protein is CASRAIGGLDYGYTF.

This clonotype occurred once. The rearrangement joins TRBV7-2 to TRBJ2-1; 7 bases match TRBD2. CDR1 is SGHTA and CDR2 is FQGNSA in the germline V gene. CDR3 length: 13 amino acids. J gave up 11 bases and V 3 bases, and 7 bases lay outside the gene matches. The CDR3 DNA is TGTGCCAGCAGCTTTCGGTGGGAGGGTAAGCAGTTCTTC. Its translation is CASSFRWEGKQFF.

This clonotype was detected a few times. The V call is TRBV4-3, the J call TRBJ2-1; 10 nucleotides line up with TRBD2. The germline CDR1 and CDR2 sequences are LGHNA and YSLEER. The CDR3 contains 15 residues. The junction had 9 bases not matched to a gene; V was cut back by 6 bases and J by 7 bases. This chain's CDR3 is CASSPGSSGGNEQFF. The CDR3 DNA is TGCGCCAGCAGTCCCGGGTCTAGCGGGGGAAATGAGCAGTTCTTC.

The sample holds many counts of this clonotype. Here the CDR3 reads CASSFIEGANYEQYF. The CDR3 nucleotides are TGTGCCAGCAGTTTCATTGAGGGGGCGAACTACGAGCAGTACTTC. The genes are TRBV12-3 or TRBV12-4 and TRBJ2-7, with 7 bases aligning to TRBD1. The CDR3 is 15 residues long. J gave up 3 bases and V 3 bases, and 8 bases lay outside the gene matches.

CDR3 in DNA: TGCGCCAGCAGCGCTAGGACAGGGGATTGGTACGAGCAGTACTTC. This translates into CASSARTGDWYEQYF. The V call is TRBV5-1, the J call TRBJ2-7; 9 bases map to TRBD1. V lost 4 bases to trimming and J lost 4 bases; unmatched junction nucleotides: 9. This CDR3 has 15 amino acids. Looked up from germline, CDR1 is SGHRS and CDR2 is YFSETQ.

The V call is TRBV3-1, the J call TRBJ2-3; no clear D. V shed 4 bases and J shed 11 bases, with 13 bases lying between them. This CDR3 comprises 12 residues. CDR1 and CDR2 from the germline V gene are LGHDT and YNNKEL (reference sequence). The CDR3 loop reads CASSRLESGQYF. The CDR3 nucleotides read TGTGCCAGCAGCCGACTGGAGAGTGGGCAGTATTTT.

This clonotype was seen a few times. The V and J genes are TRBV15 and TRBJ2-7, with D possibly matching TRBD1 (5 bases). Between the trimmed V and J ends, which lost 3 bases and 3 bases, there was a span of 12 bases. The germline V gene has CDR1 LNHNV and CDR2 YYDKDF (reference sequence). This CDR3 is 14 amino acids long. The CDR3 DNA reads TGTGCCACCAGCAGGCCAGGGCCGCTCTACGAGCAGTACTTC. It specifies CATSRPGPLYEQYF.

The rearrangement joins TRBV6-6 to TRBJ2-1; 9 bases are a match to TRBD1. The CDR3 runs 17 residues. Germline V gene data show CDR1 as MNHNY and CDR2 as SVGAGI (reference sequence). The V segment lost 0 bases and the J segment 5 bases; nucleotides outside the gene matches: 8. CDR3 sequence reads: CASSYSGTGLIDNEQFF. The CDR3 nucleotides read TGTGCCAGCAGTTACTCAGGGACAGGGCTTATAGACAATGAGCAGTTCTTC.

CDR3 amino acids: CASTQRQSYEQYF. The CDR3 DNA is TGTGCCAGCACCCAACGACAGTCCTACGAGCAGTACTTC. J is TRBJ2-7 and V is TRBV6-1, with a tentative D call TRBD1 (5 bases). The CDR3 totals 13 residues. Looked up from germline, CDR1 is MNHNS and CDR2 is SASEGT. V dropped 7 bases and J dropped 1 base, with 11 bases sitting between them.

This clonotype was detected only a few times. CDR3 nucleotide sequence: TGTGCCAGCAGACTCGATGGACAGGGTTCTGGGGCCAACGTCCTGACTTTC. Translating it yields CASRLDGQGSGANVLTF. The chain links TRBV6-2 or TRBV6-3 to TRBJ2-6, with 8 bases fitting TRBD1. The CDR3 has 17 amino acids. CDR1 MNHEY and CDR2 SVGEGT come from the germline V gene. J lost 1 base, V lost 6 bases, and 8 bases had no gene match.